Here is one TCR beta chain with its context. Its specificity is not known. These data belong to a study of CD8+ T cells in alopecia areata. Turning to the study itself: Treated patients received oral tofacitinib, 5 to 10 mg twice daily.

Extracted from the samples, RNA was reverse transcribed into cDNA to serve as the sequencing template. TCRdb keeps only in-frame clones here, not all; method: immunoSEQ multiplex PCR. This table holds about 42,000 clones, 55% to 75% found once. General study results and limits: In scalp and blood, many expanded lesional clones persisted during tofacitinib. Tofacitinib significantly reduced both scalp clonality and expanded CD8+ clones among the top 100.

Germline V gene data show CDR1 as SGHNT and CDR2 as YENEEA. V lost 5 bases, J lost 1 base, and 8 bases lay in between. This CDR3 comprises 13 residues. Treatment defined: oral pan-JAK inhibitor, 5-10 mg twice daily. Researchers gathered lesional scalp punch biopsies and peripheral blood from patients with alopecia areata. The material sequenced was CD8+ T cells sorted from blood, taken at week 4, from a patient treated with tofacitinib. V is TRBV11-3 and J is TRBJ1-1, with D unresolved. The TCR originated in a human donor with alopecia areata. The CDR3 reads CASSPNRNTEAFF. CDR3 nucleotide sequence: TGTGCCAGCAGCCCTAATAGGAACACTGAAGCTTTCTTT.